A selection of T cell receptor beta chains follows, all from one sample in a study of CXCR3-negative and CXCR3-positive naive CD8 T cells. TCRdb re-called the 5' RACE reads, yielding one record per CDR3 amino acid sequence without DNA. This table holds 50,000 to 65,000 distinct CDR3 sequences. The sequenced material came from naive CXCR3- CD8+ T cells from blood. The receptors here all came from a human donor in good health. Some clones in this sample may be carry-over from other donors' samples. The CDR3 runs from the conserved cysteine through the conserved F or W.

j_call: TRBJ2-2; v_call: TRBV29-1; cdr3_aa: CSVLHSNTGELFF
j_call: TRBJ2-7; v_call: TRBV29-1; cdr3_aa: CSVGPRDNALEQYF
j_call: TRBJ2-1; v_call: TRBV11-2; cdr3_aa: CASSFPGTRNEQFF
j_call: TRBJ1-1; v_call: TRBV4-2; cdr3_aa: CASSQGTGGEPEAFF
j_call: TRBJ2-2; v_call: TRBV5-1; cdr3_aa: CASSLAGGEELFF
j_call: TRBJ1-2; v_call: TRBV6-6; cdr3_aa: CASSYPTRTATECGYTF
j_call: TRBJ2-7; v_call: TRBV28; cdr3_aa: CASTELAGEGRYEQYF
j_call: TRBJ2-7; v_call: TRBV15; cdr3_aa: CATSRATGAGEQYF
j_call: TRBJ2-1; v_call: TRBV29-1; cdr3_aa: CSAPREGLTYNEQFF
j_call: TRBJ2-2; v_call: TRBV28; cdr3_aa: CASTPGGSADTGELFF
j_call: TRBJ1-3; v_call: TRBV5-6; cdr3_aa: CASSRGYSGNTIYF
j_call: TRBJ2-7; v_call: TRBV6-5; cdr3_aa: CASSPVWRTGAYEQYF
j_call: TRBJ2-7; v_call: TRBV25-1; cdr3_aa: CASSRDRGTYEQYF
j_call: TRBJ2-1; v_call: TRBV10-1; cdr3_aa: CASSESGNNEQFF
j_call: TRBJ2-7; v_call: TRBV20-1; cdr3_aa: CSARWDVEYEQYF
j_call: TRBJ2-5; v_call: TRBV13; cdr3_aa: CASSLRRGQETQYF
j_call: TRBJ2-7; v_call: TRBV6-2/TRBV6-3; cdr3_aa: CASSYFTGYSSYEQYF
j_call: TRBJ2-1; v_call: TRBV4-3; cdr3_aa: CASSQDLDSRGDNEQFF
j_call: TRBJ2-7; v_call: TRBV10-3; cdr3_aa: CAIRGGNYEQYF
j_call: TRBJ2-7; v_call: TRBV28; cdr3_aa: CASSFARDYEQYF
j_call: TRBJ2-7; v_call: TRBV29-1; cdr3_aa: CSALQGESYEQYF
j_call: TRBJ2-1; v_call: TRBV12-3/TRBV12-4; cdr3_aa: CASSTSLAGEGDEQFF
j_call: TRBJ2-1; v_call: TRBV27; cdr3_aa: CASSLYGGSYNEQFF
j_call: TRBJ1-6; v_call: TRBV28; cdr3_aa: CASIAIRYNSPLHF
j_call: TRBJ2-7; v_call: TRBV20-1; cdr3_aa: CSASPPGVDHEQYF
j_call: TRBJ2-1; v_call: TRBV7-9; cdr3_aa: CASSPPVLAETYNEQFF
j_call: TRBJ1-1; v_call: TRBV12-3/TRBV12-4; cdr3_aa: CASSMTGNTEAFF
j_call: TRBJ2-3; v_call: TRBV7-3; cdr3_aa: CASSLRPAGTDTQYF
j_call: TRBJ2-1; v_call: TRBV29-1; cdr3_aa: CSVEQDRSRLNEQFF
j_call: TRBJ2-2; v_call: TRBV7-9; cdr3_aa: CASSRPGTGFGNTGELFF
j_call: TRBJ2-3; v_call: TRBV14; cdr3_aa: CASSPRPGHGLAGVRSDTQYF
j_call: TRBJ2-5; v_call: TRBV7-2; cdr3_aa: CASSLGSGSETQYF
j_call: TRBJ2-7; v_call: TRBV13; cdr3_aa: CASSIRGDPYEQYF
j_call: TRBJ2-7; v_call: TRBV29-1; cdr3_aa: CSVEAPGLADPYEQYF
j_call: TRBJ2-3; v_call: TRBV29-1; cdr3_aa: CSVDRGLRTDTQYF
j_call: TRBJ2-7; v_call: TRBV28; cdr3_aa: CASSLGTGTSSYEQYF
j_call: TRBJ1-6; v_call: TRBV12-3/TRBV12-4; cdr3_aa: CASRPGTGSNSPLHF
j_call: TRBJ2-1; v_call: TRBV6-5; cdr3_aa: CASSSSVGGLNEQFF
j_call: TRBJ1-2; v_call: TRBV20-1; cdr3_aa: CSARDRTTYGYTF